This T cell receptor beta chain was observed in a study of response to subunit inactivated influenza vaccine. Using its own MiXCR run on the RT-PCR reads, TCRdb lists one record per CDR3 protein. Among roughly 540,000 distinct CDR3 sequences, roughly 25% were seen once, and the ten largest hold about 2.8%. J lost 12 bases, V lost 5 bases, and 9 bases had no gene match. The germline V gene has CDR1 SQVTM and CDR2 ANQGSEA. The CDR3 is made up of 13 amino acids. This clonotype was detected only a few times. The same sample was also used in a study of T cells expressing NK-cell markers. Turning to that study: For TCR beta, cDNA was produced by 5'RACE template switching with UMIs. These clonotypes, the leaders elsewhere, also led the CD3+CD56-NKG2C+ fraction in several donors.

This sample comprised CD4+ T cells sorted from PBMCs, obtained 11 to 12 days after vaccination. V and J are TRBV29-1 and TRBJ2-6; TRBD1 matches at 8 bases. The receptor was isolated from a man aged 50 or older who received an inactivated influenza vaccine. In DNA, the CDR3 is TGCAGCGTTATGGACAGGGTGGGCGGCGTCCTGACTTTC. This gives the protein CSVMDRVGGVLTF.